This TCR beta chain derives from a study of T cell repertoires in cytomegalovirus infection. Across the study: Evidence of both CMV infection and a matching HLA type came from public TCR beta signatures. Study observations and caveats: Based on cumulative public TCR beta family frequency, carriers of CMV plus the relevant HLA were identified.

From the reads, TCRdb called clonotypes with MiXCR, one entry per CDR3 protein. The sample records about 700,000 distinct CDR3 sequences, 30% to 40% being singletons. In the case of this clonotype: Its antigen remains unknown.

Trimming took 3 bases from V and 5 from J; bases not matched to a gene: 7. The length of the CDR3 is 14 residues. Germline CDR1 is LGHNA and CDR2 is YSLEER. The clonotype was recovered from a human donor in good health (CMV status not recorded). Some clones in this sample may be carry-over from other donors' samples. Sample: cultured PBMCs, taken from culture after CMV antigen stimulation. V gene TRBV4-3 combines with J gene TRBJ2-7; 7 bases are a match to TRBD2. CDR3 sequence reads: CASSQGRGVDEQYF. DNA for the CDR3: TGCGCCAGCAGCCAGGGGAGGGGAGTGGACGAGCAGTACTTC.